This T cell receptor (beta chain) was retrieved from a study of T-cell memory formation after mild COVID-19. Study conclusions and caveats: Clones that contracted from day 15 to 85 had balanced CD4/CD8; later expanders were CD4+ biased.

This clonotype was seen more than once but under ten times. The antigen remains undetermined. TCRdb passed the 5' RACE reads through MiXCR, listing each CDR3 protein once. The sample yields hundreds of thousands of distinct CDR3 sequences, roughly an eighth seen once. Input material: PBMCs or a T cell subset sorted from them (not recorded which). This clonotype was sampled from a man aged 18 to 30 who had mild COVID-19 (a few samples of this study predate the infection). Cell type and time point are not known.

The CDR3 DNA is TGTGCCATCAGTTCCACTAGCGGGGGGGGCGCAGATACGCAGTATTTT. Translation gives CAISSTSGGGADTQYF. This chain connects TRBV10-3 to TRBJ2-3, with 13 bases aligning to TRBD2. The germline V gene encodes CDR1 ENHRY and CDR2 SYGVKD. The CDR3 loop spans 16 amino acids. V was clipped by 5 bases and J by 4 bases; unmatched bases: 6.